This T cell receptor beta chain was captured in a study of cytomegalovirus exposure and HLA in healthy donors (TCRdb year 2017). As for the study more broadly: In an earlier analysis of under 750 of the donors, approximately 300 Gb of sequence data and 100 million or so unique TCR beta sequences from roughly 190 million T cells were reported. An early release covering about 600 HLA-typed donors comprised approximately 290 gigabases of sequencing data and around 80 million unique TCR sequences. Among the approximately 420 genotyped donors, roughly 80% belonged to the genetic ancestry cluster associated with self-reported Caucasian donors. The study aimed to test whether signatures of past pathogen exposure could be identified by cataloging public T cell receptors. The T cell repertoires of about 700 subjects were profiled by immunosequencing and related to cytomegalovirus serostatus. Along with the 666-subject first cohort, a separate validation cohort of 120 different subjects was used. High-throughput TCR immunosequencing, statistical association of individual TCRs with disease status, and machine learning were combined to predict cytomegalovirus infection status. A later analysis re-analyzed previously published TCR beta repertoires from 660 or so donors and added high-resolution HLA genotyping to study TCR occurrence patterns. In the later analysis, no new phenotypic data were used to find candidate immune exposures; instead, reliance was placed on TCR beta sequences and their occurrence across donors. In an earlier analysis of roughly 580 of the donors, high-throughput TCR beta sequencing was used to judge whether each TCR beta V gene segment behaved as functional or pseudogenic. Donor age, sex, ethnicity and CMV serostatus were compiled alongside the repertoire data. Genome-wide SNP genotypes for about 60% of the roughly 700 donors were used in a later genetic analysis, which treated that subset as a discovery cohort. All discovery cohort repertoires had been generated using a single sequencing platform. Class I and class II HLA loci were covered by the typing at four-digit resolution. The number of donors typed differed by locus, with about 629-630 for A, B, C, DRB1 and DQB1, roughly 550 for DQA1, 600 to 610 for DPA1, and around 450 for DPB1. Four to six DR-DQ haplotypes were handled as single units for association and clustering because linkage in the cohort was strong. On average, over 200,000 unique TCR beta nucleotide sequences were sequenced per donor among about 400 genotyped donors of the cohort, with about 19% of those sequences being non-productive.

The sample holds a few counts of this clone. Its antigen is not yet known. The input lacks base qualities; no much larger clone sits a single base away. Study-level results and caveats: Several of the top co-occurrence clusters appeared to be linked to parvovirus B19, influenza, CMV and Epstein-Barr virus, according to a later analysis. In a later analysis, TCR association rates were found to vary across HLA loci, with the most associated TCRs seen for DRB1 alleles and the fewest for HLA-C alleles. The only immune exposure information available for the cohort was CMV serostatus. According to a later genetic analysis, donors in an Asian-associated ancestry cluster had fewer N-insertions in productive TCRs than the approximately 700-donor mean. A further reported finding was that TCR beta sequences accurately predicted the HLA-A and HLA-B alleles for most subjects in the first cohort. Presence/absence analyses assumed roughly uniform sequencing depth across donors, an assumption that may not hold. In this cohort, only TCR beta chains were sequenced, and detectable features were limited by the absence of alpha or paired-chain data. In a later analysis, most CMV-associated TCR beta chains were found to appear HLA-restricted, with HLA associations seemingly driven largely by CMV exposure. While some public TCRs were present in many individuals, most TCR sequences turned up only very rarely across donors. Compared with equally common non-associated chains, HLA-associated TCR beta chains in a later analysis were more clonally expanded and had lower generation probabilities. Around 16 rarely observed V segments, including chromosome 9 orphons, were excluded from the earlier analysis of approximately 600 of the donors because counts were too low. The study gave a list of about 170 TCR beta chains associated with cytomegalovirus. The authors suggested that the approach could potentially be extended to other disease states and immunological phenotypes. Because HLA typing was unavailable for some donors at each locus, only the typed subset was used in association tests. Specific HLA alleles were associated with more than 15,000 TCR beta sequences at a false discovery rate of 0.05 in a later analysis. Cytomegalovirus status was reported to be diagnosed by the classifier with high specificity and sensitivity in both the original and validation cohorts. Because the 87-base-pair reads could not distinguish some IMGT-functional V segments, including TRBV6-2 and TRBV6-3, those segments were excluded. Broadly in line with IMGT annotations, most TCR beta V segments showed up in productive rearrangements about 87% or about 30% of the time in an earlier analysis of approximately 600 of the donors. Three of the identified cytomegalovirus-associated TCR beta chains were confirmed in vitro to be specific for cytomegalovirus antigens. Linkage disequilibrium might explain the correlated functional status among segregating V segments, but an unknown experimental factor could not be ruled out. When HLA alleles, especially DR and DQ, strongly co-occurred, attributing TCR associations to individual alleles was difficult. V-gene and J-gene trimming of TCR beta chains was associated with a missense DCLRE1C variant in a later genetic analysis, and the association was replicated in an independent cohort. The sequencing pipeline was judged likely to have produced a cluster of highly shared sequence variants as a technical artifact.

Measured from the cysteine to the phenylalanine, the CDR3 is 17 residues long. This entry keeps only the CDR3 DNA: 51 bases, framed from base 1. CDR1 and CDR2 were assigned from the germline V gene (reference sequence) as SEHNR and FQNEAQ. V lost 1 base and J lost 4 bases, and the count of bases not matched to a germline gene is 8. The library was produced with the immunoSEQ multiplex PCR assay. For the multiplex PCR, a mixture combining 60 forward primers for TCR Vbeta segments and 13 reverse primers for TCR Jbeta segments was used. A multiplex PCR assay on genomic DNA amplified the CDR3 region of rearranged TCR beta genes. The Illumina HiSeq System was used to sequence the amplified TCR beta libraries as 87-base-pair reads. Per the original workflow: Across the 670 or so repertoires, a later analysis counted 80 million or so unique TCR beta chains, about 10 million of which were shared by at least two donors. A nearest-neighbor algorithm error-corrected the raw reads and collapsed the reads into unique sequences, merging closely related sequences to remove PCR and sequencing errors. To assign V, D and J gene segments, CDR3 sequences were aligned to IMGT reference sequences. For a sequence to be retained, a match of at least six nucleotides to both a V gene segment and a J gene segment was required. A rearrangement counted as productive if the CDR3 had no stop codons and remained in frame with V and J, and every other rearrangement counted as non-productive. CDR3 was defined according to IMGT convention as the region running from the second conserved V-encoded cysteine to the conserved J-encoded phenylalanine. In an earlier analysis of approximately 500 of the donors, sequences lacking an unambiguous match to a single V gene segment were excluded. In an earlier analysis of roughly 500 of the donors, V segments were called functional above 56.7% productive rearrangements and were called segregating when the between-donor standard deviation exceeded 5%. A statistical classification framework was developed to diagnose cytomegalovirus status using the catalog of TCR beta chain sequences. In a later analysis, V and J genes were assigned by comparing TCR nucleotide sequences against IMGT/GENE-DB human TR gene sequences. In a later analysis, CDR3 sequences and most-parsimonious VDJ recombination scenarios were assigned using the TCRdist pipeline. In a later analysis, every TCR beta chain was defined by the combination of its CDR3 amino acid sequence and its V-gene family, and reads without a unique V-gene family were dropped. To address suspected cross-contamination and a sequencing artifact, a later analysis removed 592 highly shared, low-generation-probability nucleotide sequences. A later analysis calculated a clonal expansion index for each public chain from normalized within-repertoire ranks of inferred template counts. A later analysis computed generation probabilities with a VDJ recombination model fitted to out-of-frame rearrangements, and checked the results against IGoR. Hypergeometric tests were used in a later analysis to score TCR-TCR, TCR-HLA and TCR-CMV co-occurrence, with a repertoire-size bias correction applied to the TCR pairs. In a later analysis, false discovery rates were estimated by permuting HLA or CMV assignments 20 times. In a later analysis, co-occurring TCRs were grouped with DBSCAN, and TCRdist sequence similarity was added when clustering was performed within HLA-allele-positive subsets. Repertoires with fewer than 30,000 or more than 120,000 public chains, plus five repertoires with anomalous nucleotide sharing, were excluded from co-occurrence clustering. TCRdb provides this immuneACCESS table in a form limited to in-frame rearrangements. Some clones are lacking; in checked studies, under half of them reflect an unresolved V gene, and why the rest are absent is not known. V and J calls and clone size are as listed in that table; D and trimming were resolved from the DNA. This sample comprises 120,000 or so clones, over 60% of them detected only once. The ten largest clones add up to 6.3% of the sample.

The cohort consisted of 650 to 850 healthy bone marrow donors. At the time of sampling, every cohort member was nominally healthy, though immune exposures that went unrecorded were likely present. The donor tested CMV seronegative, placing the donor among the approximately 360 seronegative members of the cohort. Every donor gave a peripheral blood sample, and the peripheral blood mononuclear cells from that sample were used for TCR beta sequencing. Genomic DNA extraction from the blood cell samples was performed with the Qiagen DNeasy Blood Extraction Kit. The sequence was obtained from a woman aged 35 to 49 in good health and CMV-seronegative. Sample: PBMCs. The chain employs TRBV7-9 and TRBJ1-5, and 9 junction bases match TRBD1. The bases read TGTGCCAGCAGCTTAGAGGGCGGGACAGGGAGTAATCAGCCCCAGCATTTT. Its protein reads: CASSLEGGTGSNQPQHF.